This is a list of T cell receptor beta chains from one sample in a study of blood T cell repertoires in COVID-19. Clones were sequenced by immunoSEQ multiplex PCR, and TCRdb holds only the in-frame ones, with some missing. The table includes over 250,000 clones, roughly 87% detected once. The specimen was PBMCs or T cells enriched from blood (not recorded which). The source of these receptors is a woman aged 18 to 35 who had recovered from COVID-19. CDR3s include the opening cysteine and the closing phenylalanine or tryptophan. Clone size is shown for a subset of rows, as once, few, many or a class of expanded clone.

TRBV5-1	-	TRBJ2-1	CASSLIAPGGLGEQFF
TRBV5-1	-	TRBJ1-5	CASSLVGGNQPQHF
TRBV29-1	-	TRBJ1-4	CSVSSLNEKLFF
TRBV6-1	once	TRBJ1-3	CASSGIWTGPSGNTIYF
TRBV4-3	few	TRBJ2-1	CASSQEVAGVLDEQFF
TRBV4-2	-	TRBJ1-1	CASSHPGLVEAFF
TRBV2	-	TRBJ1-2	CASDRGGNYGYTF
TRBV20-1	-	TRBJ2-5	CSAPGRETQYF
TRBV6-5	once	TRBJ2-7	CASRLSGQGPVEQYF
TRBV28	-	TRBJ2-3	CASSVTSGPSDTQYF
TRBV5-4	-	TRBJ2-5	CASSLLRDYQETQYF
TRBV4-3	-	TRBJ1-2	CASSQGWSGWAYGYTF
TRBV11-2	-	TRBJ1-6	CASSLAGSNSPLHF
TRBV7-9	-	TRBJ1-2	CASSLAVSLYGYTF
TRBV7-8	-	TRBJ2-4	CASSPRSGLEAKNIQYF
TRBV11-2	-	TRBJ2-3	CASSLGFSGSAQYF